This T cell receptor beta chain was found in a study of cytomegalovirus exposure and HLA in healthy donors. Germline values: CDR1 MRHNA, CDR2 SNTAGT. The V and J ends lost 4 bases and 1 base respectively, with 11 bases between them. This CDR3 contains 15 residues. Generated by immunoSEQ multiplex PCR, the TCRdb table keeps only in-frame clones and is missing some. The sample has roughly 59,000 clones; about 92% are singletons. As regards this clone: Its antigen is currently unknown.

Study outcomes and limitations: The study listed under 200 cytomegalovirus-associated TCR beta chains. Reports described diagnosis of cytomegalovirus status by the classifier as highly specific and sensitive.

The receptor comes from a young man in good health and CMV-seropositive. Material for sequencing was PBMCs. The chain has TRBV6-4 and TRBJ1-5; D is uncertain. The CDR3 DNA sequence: TGTGCCAGCAGTGCCTCACCCGGGAGCAATCAGCCCCAGCATTTT. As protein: CASSASPGSNQPQHF.